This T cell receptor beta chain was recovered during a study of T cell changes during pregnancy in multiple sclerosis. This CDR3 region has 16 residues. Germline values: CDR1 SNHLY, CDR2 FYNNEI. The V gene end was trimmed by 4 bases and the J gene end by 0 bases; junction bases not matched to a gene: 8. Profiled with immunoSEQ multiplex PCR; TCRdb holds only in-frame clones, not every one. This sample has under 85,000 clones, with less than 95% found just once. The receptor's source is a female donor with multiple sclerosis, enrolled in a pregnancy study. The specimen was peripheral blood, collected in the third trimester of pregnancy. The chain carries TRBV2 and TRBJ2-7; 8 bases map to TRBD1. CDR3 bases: TGTGCCAGCAGTGGGGACAGGCGTAAAAGCTCCTACGAGCAGTACTTC. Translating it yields CASSGDRRKSSYEQYF.